A selection of T cell receptor beta chains follows, all from one sample in a study of CD8 T cells in ankylosing spondylitis. A single record per CDR3 protein comes from TCRdb applying MiXCR to the 5' RACE reads. This table holds roughly 280,000 distinct CDR3 sequences, roughly 20% found once. The sample comprised blood, either unsorted or a sorted T cell fraction (not recorded which). Source of these receptors: a male donor with ankylosing spondylitis or in good health (not recorded which). CDR3s include the opening cysteine and the closing phenylalanine or tryptophan.

j_gene,v_gene,CDR3aa
TRBJ1-3,TRBV12-3/TRBV12-4,CASSLREAGNTIYF
TRBJ1-5,TRBV24-1,CATSDSRLRGKGNQPQHF
TRBJ2-3,TRBV29-1,CSVESRSTDTQYF
TRBJ1-5,TRBV12-3/TRBV12-4,CASSPATFEPQHF
TRBJ2-1,TRBV20-1,CSALDYPQQFF
TRBJ1-3,TRBV28,CASSLSGALSGNTIYF
TRBJ2-3,TRBV7-8,CATGGGGITDTQYF
TRBJ2-5,TRBV5-6,CASSLKFGTQYF
TRBJ1-5,TRBV12-3/TRBV12-4,CASSFGDRDNQPQHF
TRBJ1-1,TRBV20-1,CSARSGTGSNTEAFF
TRBJ2-5,TRBV20-1,CSAGGLAGVAETQYF
TRBJ2-3,TRBV5-1,CASSLLLAGSTDTQYF
TRBJ2-5,TRBV11-2,CASAVRDRGRLAETQYF
TRBJ2-3,TRBV6-2/TRBV6-3,CASSYRGTSGLYPTDTQYF
TRBJ2-1,TRBV4-2,CASSRTTTPLNNEQFF
TRBJ2-1,TRBV4-2,CASSQKQASGSGEQFF
TRBJ2-3,TRBV29-1,CSGTRTERGTQYF
TRBJ2-3,TRBV4-1,CASSQVGTGPSTDTQYF
TRBJ2-1,TRBV9,CASSDTLGDEQFF
TRBJ2-2,TRBV10-3,CAISDTVNTGELFF
TRBJ2-3,TRBV2,CASMLGLAADTQYF
TRBJ2-5,TRBV15,CATGIGGLDETQYF
TRBJ1-2,TRBV11-2,CASSSGSGGGYTF
TRBJ1-1,TRBV28,CASSAPGQGNTEAFF
TRBJ2-3,TRBV5-1,CASSFQAGTDTQYF
TRBJ1-1,TRBV29-1,CSVEYQGPLTEAFF
TRBJ2-5,TRBV12-3/TRBV12-4,CASATSETQYF
TRBJ1-2,TRBV3-1,CASSQTRRGYTF
TRBJ2-3,TRBV7-2,CASSFTIGGDLPDTQYF
TRBJ2-3,TRBV7-3,CASSFSGPDTQYF
TRBJ2-4,TRBV5-1,CASSFEAVAKNIQYF
TRBJ2-1,TRBV20-1,CSARPRSGGNEQFF
TRBJ2-5,TRBV6-1,CASSEMGSQETQYF
TRBJ2-5,TRBV3-1,CASSPTAGQETQYF
TRBJ2-1,TRBV9,CASSEGLAGEREQFF
TRBJ2-5,TRBV5-1,CASSLSGVGETQYF
TRBJ1-5,TRBV28,CASTGGLGQPQHF
TRBJ1-2,TRBV20-1,CSATRTGPRRGTF
TRBJ2-1,TRBV15,CATSRDNGQFGQFF
TRBJ2-1,TRBV5-1,CASSLGGRTYNEQFF
TRBJ2-1,TRBV19,CASSIAGGLNEQFF
TRBJ2-1,TRBV6-5,CASSYVGGAYNEQFF
TRBJ2-1,TRBV5-4,CASSRGLAGTYNEQFF
TRBJ1-1,TRBV12-3/TRBV12-4,CASSLDRFFTEAFF
TRBJ1-2,TRBV24-1,CATAGTGIGNYGYTF
TRBJ2-3,TRBV12-3/TRBV12-4,CASSLALRSPTDTQYF
TRBJ1-5,TRBV9,CASSMTGGHDQPQHF
TRBJ1-2,TRBV29-1,CSVEDQGGNGYTF
TRBJ1-4,TRBV2,CASSEYPGEGEKLFF
TRBJ2-3,TRBV10-3,CAIAPVGTSTDTQYF
TRBJ1-2,TRBV24-1,CATSDLPNSQGEYGYTF
TRBJ2-3,TRBV29-1,CSTWGDRRTSTDTQYF
TRBJ2-1,TRBV4-2,CASSQEGLAGLYNEQFF